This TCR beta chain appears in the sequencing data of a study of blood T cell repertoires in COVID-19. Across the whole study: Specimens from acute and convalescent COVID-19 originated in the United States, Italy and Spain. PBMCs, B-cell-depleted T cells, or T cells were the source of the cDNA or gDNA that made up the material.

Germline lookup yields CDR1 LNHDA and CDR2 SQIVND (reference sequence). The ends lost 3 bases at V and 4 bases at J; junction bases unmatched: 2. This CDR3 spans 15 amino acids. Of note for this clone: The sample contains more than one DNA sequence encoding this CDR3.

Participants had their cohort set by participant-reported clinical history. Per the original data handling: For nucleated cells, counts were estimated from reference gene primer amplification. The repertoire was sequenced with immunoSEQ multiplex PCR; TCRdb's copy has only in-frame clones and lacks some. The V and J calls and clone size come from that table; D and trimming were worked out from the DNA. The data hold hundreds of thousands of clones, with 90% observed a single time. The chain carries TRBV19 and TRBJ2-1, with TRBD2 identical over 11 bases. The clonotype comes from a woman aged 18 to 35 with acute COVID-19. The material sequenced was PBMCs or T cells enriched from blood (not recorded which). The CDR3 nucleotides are TGTGCCAGTAGTATCGGGACTAGCGGATACAATGAGCAGTTCTTC. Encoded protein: CASSIGTSGYNEQFF.